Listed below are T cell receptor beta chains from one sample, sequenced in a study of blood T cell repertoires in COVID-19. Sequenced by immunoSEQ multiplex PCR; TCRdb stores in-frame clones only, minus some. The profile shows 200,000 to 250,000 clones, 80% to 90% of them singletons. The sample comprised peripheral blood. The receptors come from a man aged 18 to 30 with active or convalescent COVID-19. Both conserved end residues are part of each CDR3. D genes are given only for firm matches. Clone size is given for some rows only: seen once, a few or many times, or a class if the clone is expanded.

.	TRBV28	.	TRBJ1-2	TGTGCCAGCAGAGCGATTGCCACGACCGGCGATGGCTACACCTTC	CASRAIATTGDGYTF
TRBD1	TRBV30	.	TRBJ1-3	TGTGCCTGGAGTGACCCGGACAGGCATGTAAACACCATATATTTT	CAWSDPDRHVNTIYF
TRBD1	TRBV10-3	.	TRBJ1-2	TGTGCCATCAGGGCAAGAGCAGGGGGCCATGGCTACACCTTC	CAIRARAGGHGYTF
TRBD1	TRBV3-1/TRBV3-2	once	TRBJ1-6	TGTGCCAGCAGCGAGACAGGGGGGGGGTGGTCACCCCTCCACTTT	CASSETGGGWSPLHF
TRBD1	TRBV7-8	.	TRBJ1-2	TGTGCCAGCAGCTCCACCGACAGGGACTATGGCTACACCTTC	CASSSTDRDYGYTF
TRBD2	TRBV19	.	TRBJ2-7	TGTGCCAGTAGTAAGAGGGGCATAGGAGGGACTAGCGGGAGAGTGGGCTACGAGCAGTACTTC	CASSKRGIGGTSGRVGYEQYF
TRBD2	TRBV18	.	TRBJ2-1	TGTGCCAGCTCAACGCTAGCGGAAAACAATGAGCAGTTCTTC	CASSTLAENNEQFF
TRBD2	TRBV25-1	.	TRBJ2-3	TGTGCCAGCAGTGGGCGGGAGGGCCCCCGAGATACGCAGTATTTT	CASSGREGPRDTQYF
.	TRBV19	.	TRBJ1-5	TGTGCCAGTTCTCAAACAGGGACGGGAATCCAGCCCCAGCATTTT	CASSQTGTGIQPQHF
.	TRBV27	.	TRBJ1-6	TGTGCCAGCAGTTTAGGGGGGAGGGGTTCACCCCTCCACTTT	CASSLGGRGSPLHF
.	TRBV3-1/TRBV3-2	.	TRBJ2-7	TGTGCCAGCAGCCTGGGAGTAGCGAGCTCCTACGAGCAGTACTTC	CASSLGVASSYEQYF
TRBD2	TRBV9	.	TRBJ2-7	TGTGCCAGCAGCCCCGTAGCGGGAGGTACCTACGAGCAGTACTTC	CASSPVAGGTYEQYF
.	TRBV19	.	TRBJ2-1	TGTGCCAGTAGTCCGGGGCGCGGGATCACTTCCTACAATGAGCAGTTCTTC	CASSPGRGITSYNEQFF
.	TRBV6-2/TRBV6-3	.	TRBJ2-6	TGTGCCAGCAGTTACTCGACGAGGGGGGCCAACGTCCTGACTTTC	CASSYSTRGANVLTF
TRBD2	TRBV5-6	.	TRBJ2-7	TGTGCCAGCTCTGCGGGAGGAGAGTCGGCCTACGAGCAGTACTTC	CASSAGGESAYEQYF
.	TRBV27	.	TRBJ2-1	TGTGCCAGCAGTTATAATTACAATGAGCAGTTCTTC	CASSYNYNEQFF
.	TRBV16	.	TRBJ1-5	TGTGCCAGCAGCGACGACAGGTACAATCAGCCCCAGCATTTT	CASSDDRYNQPQHF
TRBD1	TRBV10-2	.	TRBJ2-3	TGCGCCAGCAGCTTGGACAGGGGGGGGACAGATACGCAGTATTTT	CASSLDRGGTDTQYF
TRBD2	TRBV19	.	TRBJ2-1	TGTGCCAGTAGTATAGTCCCCCCTAGCGGGTACTACAATGAGCAGTTCTTC	CASSIVPPSGYYNEQFF
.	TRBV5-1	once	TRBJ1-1	TGCGCCAGCAGCTGGACTCCCTCGGGGGGGGGAGACACTGAAGCTTTCTTT	CASSWTPSGGGDTEAFF
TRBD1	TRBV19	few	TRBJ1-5	TGTGCCAGTACCGTTCGGGTCCGCCGGGACAGAGAAATGAATAGCAATCAGCCCCAGCATTTT	CASTVRVRRDREMNSNQPQHF
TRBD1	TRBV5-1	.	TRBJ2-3	TGCGCCAGCAGCCCGGGACAGAACACAGATACGCAGTATTTT	CASSPGQNTDTQYF
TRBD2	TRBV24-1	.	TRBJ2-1	TGTGCCACCAGTGACCAAACTAGCGGGAGTATCGATGAGCAGTTCTTC	CATSDQTSGSIDEQFF
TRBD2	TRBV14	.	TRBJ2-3	TGTGCCAGCAGCCTAGGAGCGGGGATCGCAGATACGCAGTATTTT	CASSLGAGIADTQYF
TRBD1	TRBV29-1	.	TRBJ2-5	TGCAGCGTGGGGTTCGGGACAGGGTTACAAGAGACCCAGTACTTC	CSVGFGTGLQETQYF